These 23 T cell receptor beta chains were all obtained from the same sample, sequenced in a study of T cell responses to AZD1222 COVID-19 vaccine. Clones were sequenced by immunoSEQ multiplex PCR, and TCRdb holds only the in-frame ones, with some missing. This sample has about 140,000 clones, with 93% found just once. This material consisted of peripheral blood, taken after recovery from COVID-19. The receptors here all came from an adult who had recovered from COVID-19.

The CDR3 sequence is CASSYSGAEAFF. The DNA for the CDR3 is TGTGCCAGCAGTTACTCGGGCGCTGAAGCTTTCTTT. V usage is TRBV6-5 and J usage is TRBJ1-1; D ambiguous. Trimming left V 0 bases short and J 6 bases short, with 5 bases between. Germline assignment: CDR1 MNHEY and CDR2 SVGAGI. This CDR3 is built from 12 residues.

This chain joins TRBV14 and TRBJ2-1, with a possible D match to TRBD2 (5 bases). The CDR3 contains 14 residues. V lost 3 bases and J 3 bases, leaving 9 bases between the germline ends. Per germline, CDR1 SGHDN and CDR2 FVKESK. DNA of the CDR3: TGTGCCAGCAGCCATGGACTCGTCTACAATGAGCAGTTCTTC. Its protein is CASSHGLVYNEQFF.

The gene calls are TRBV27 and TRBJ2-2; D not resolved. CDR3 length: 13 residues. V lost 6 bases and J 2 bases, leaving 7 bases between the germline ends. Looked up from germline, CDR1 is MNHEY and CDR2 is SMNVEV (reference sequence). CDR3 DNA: TGTGCCAGCAGCTATTTTAACACCGGGGAGCTGTTTTTT. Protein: CASSYFNTGELFF.

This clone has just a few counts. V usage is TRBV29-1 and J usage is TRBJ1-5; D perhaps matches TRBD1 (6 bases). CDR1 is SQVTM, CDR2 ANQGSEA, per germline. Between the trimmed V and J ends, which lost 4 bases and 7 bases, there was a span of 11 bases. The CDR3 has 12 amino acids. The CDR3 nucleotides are TGCAGCGTTGGGGCCCAGGGGCAGCCCCAGCATTTT. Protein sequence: CSVGAQGQPQHF.

The CDR3 DNA sequence: TGTGCCACCAGCCCCGGACCTTACACTGAAGCTTTCTTT. Encoded protein: CATSPGPYTEAFF. The chain uses TRBV24-1 and TRBJ1-1; D ambiguous. The V and J ends lost 7 bases and 3 bases respectively, with 11 bases between them. Germline CDR1 is KGHDR and CDR2 is SFDVKD. CDR3 length: 13 residues.

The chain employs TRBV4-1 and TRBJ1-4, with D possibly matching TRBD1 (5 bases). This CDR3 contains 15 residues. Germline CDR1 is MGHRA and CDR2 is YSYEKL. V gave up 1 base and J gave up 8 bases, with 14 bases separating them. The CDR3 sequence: CASSQVGEGREKLFF. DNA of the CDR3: TGCGCCAGCAGCCAAGTAGGGGAAGGGAGGGAAAAACTGTTTTTT.

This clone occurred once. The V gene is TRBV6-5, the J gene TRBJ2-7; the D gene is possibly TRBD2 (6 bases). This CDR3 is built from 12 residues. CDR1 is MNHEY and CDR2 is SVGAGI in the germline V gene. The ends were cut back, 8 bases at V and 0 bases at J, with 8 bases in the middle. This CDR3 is CASLDYSYEQYF. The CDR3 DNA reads TGTGCCAGCCTGGACTACTCCTACGAGCAGTACTTC.

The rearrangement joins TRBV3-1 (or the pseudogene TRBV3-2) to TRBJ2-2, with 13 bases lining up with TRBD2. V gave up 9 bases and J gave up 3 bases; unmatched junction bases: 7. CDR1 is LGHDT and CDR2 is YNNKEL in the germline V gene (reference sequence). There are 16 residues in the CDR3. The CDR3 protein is CASGSLAGGYTGELFF. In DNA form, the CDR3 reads TGTGCCAGTGGGTCACTAGCGGGAGGGTACACCGGGGAGCTGTTTTTT.

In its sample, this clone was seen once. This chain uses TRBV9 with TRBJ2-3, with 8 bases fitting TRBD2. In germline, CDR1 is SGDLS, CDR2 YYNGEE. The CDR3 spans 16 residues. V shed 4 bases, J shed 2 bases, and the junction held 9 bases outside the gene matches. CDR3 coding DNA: TGTGCCAGCAGCCCCGCTACTAGCGGCTACACAGATACGCAGTATTTT. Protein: CASSPATSGYTDTQYF.

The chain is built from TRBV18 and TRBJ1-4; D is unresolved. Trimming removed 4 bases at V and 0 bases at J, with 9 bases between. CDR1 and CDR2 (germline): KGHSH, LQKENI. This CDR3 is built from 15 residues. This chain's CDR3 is CASSLGYATNEKLFF. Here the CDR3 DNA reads TGTGCCAGCTCACTTGGTTACGCAACTAATGAAAAACTGTTTTTT.

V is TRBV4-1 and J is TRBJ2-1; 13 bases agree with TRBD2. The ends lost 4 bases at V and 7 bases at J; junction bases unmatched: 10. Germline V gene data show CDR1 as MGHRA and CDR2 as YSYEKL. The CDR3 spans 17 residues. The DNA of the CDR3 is TGCGCCAGCAGCCCACGAGAACGACTAGCGGGAGGTAATGAGCAGTTCTTC. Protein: CASSPRERLAGGNEQFF.

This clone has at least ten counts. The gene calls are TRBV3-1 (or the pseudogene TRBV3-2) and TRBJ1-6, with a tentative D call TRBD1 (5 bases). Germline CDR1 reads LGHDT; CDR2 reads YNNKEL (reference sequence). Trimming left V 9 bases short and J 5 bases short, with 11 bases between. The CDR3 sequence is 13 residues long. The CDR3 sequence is CASRGVDNSPLHF. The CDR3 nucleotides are TGTGCCAGTAGGGGAGTCGATAATTCACCCCTCCACTTT.

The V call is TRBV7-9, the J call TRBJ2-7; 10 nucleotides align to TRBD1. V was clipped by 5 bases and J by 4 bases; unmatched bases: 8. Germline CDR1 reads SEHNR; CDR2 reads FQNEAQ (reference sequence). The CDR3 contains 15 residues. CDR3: CASSPGTGVAYEQYF. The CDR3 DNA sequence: TGTGCCAGCAGCCCCGGGACAGGGGTCGCTTACGAGCAGTACTTC.

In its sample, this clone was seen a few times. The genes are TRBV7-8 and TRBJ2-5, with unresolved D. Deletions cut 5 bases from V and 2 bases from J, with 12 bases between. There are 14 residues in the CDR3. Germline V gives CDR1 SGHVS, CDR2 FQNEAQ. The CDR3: CASSPRRSQETQYF. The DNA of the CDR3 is TGTGCCAGCAGCCCTAGACGGAGTCAAGAGACCCAGTACTTC.

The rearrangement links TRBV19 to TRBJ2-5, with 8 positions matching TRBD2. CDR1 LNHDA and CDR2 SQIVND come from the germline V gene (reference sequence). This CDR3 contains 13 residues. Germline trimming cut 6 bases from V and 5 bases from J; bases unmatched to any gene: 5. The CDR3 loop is CASRGAGVETQYF. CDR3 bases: TGTGCCAGTAGGGGAGCGGGAGTCGAGACCCAGTACTTC.

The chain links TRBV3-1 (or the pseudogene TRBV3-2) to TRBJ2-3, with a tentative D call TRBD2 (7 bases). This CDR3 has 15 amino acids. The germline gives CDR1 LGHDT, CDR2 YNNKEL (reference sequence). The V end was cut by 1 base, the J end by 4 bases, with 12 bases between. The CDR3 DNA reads TGTGCCAGCAGCCAAGGCCGAGGGGGGGCAGATACGCAGTATTTT. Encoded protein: CASSQGRGGADTQYF.

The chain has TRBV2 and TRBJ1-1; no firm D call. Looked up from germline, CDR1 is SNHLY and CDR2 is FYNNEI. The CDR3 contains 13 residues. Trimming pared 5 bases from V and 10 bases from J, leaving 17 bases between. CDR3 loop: CASSRDRDNRAFF. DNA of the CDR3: TGTGCCAGCAGTAGGGATCGAGATAACAGAGCTTTCTTT.

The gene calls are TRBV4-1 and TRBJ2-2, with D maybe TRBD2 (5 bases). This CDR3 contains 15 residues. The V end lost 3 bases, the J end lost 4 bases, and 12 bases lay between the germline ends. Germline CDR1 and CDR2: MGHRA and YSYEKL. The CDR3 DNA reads TGCGCCAGCAGCCATTCAACGGACTTCACCGGGGAGCTGTTTTTT. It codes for CASSHSTDFTGELFF.

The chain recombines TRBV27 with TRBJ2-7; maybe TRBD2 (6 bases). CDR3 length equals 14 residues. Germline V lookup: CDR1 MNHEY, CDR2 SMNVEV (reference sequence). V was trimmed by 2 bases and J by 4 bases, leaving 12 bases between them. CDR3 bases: TGTGCCAGCAGTTTACCCGGGGGATCTTACGAGCAGTACTTC. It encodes CASSLPGGSYEQYF.

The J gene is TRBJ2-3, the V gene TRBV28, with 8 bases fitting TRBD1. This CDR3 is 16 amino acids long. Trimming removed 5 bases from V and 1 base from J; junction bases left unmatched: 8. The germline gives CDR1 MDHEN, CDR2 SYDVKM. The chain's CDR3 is CASSLIGGQGTDTQYF. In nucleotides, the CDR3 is TGTGCCAGCAGTCTCATAGGGGGACAGGGCACAGATACGCAGTATTTT.

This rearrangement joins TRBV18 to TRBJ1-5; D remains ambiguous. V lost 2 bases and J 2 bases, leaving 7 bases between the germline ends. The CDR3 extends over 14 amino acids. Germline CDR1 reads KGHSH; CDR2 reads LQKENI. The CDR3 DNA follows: TGTGCCAGCTCACCAAGGCGGGGCAATCAGCCCCAGCATTTT. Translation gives CASSPRRGNQPQHF. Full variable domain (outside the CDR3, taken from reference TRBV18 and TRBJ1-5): NAGVMQNPRHLVRRRGQEARLRCSPMKGHSHVYWYRQLPEEGLKFMVYLQKENIIDESGMPKERFSAEFPKEGPSILRIQQVVRGDSAAYFCASSPRRGNQPQHFGDGTRLSIL.

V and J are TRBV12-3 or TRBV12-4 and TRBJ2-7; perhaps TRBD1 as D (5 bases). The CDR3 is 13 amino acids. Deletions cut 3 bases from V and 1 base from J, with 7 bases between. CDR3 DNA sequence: TGTGCCAGCAGTTTCGACAGTTCCTACGAGCAGTACTTC. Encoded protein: CASSFDSSYEQYF.

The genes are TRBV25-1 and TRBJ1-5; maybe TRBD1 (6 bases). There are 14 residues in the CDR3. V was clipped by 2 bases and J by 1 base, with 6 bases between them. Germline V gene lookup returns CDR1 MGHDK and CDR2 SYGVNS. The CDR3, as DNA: TGTGCCAGCAGTGAACAGGGGAGCAATCAGCCCCAGCATTTT. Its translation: CASSEQGSNQPQHF. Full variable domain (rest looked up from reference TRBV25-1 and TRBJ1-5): EADIYQTPRYLVIGTGKKITLECSQTMGHDKMYWYQQDPGMELHLIHYSYGVNSTEKGDLSSESTVSRIRTEHFPLTLESARPSHTSQYLCASSEQGSNQPQHFGDGTRLSIL.